The TCR beta chain under discussion was sequenced for a study of CD8 T cells in ankylosing spondylitis. Study conclusions and caveats: Researchers reportedly found disease-linked clones significantly enriched in matched ankylosing spondylitis synovial fluid. Disease-linked clones bore a CD8+ phenotype and were relatively rare in peripheral blood. Certain motif variants had earlier appeared in reactive arthritis synovial fluid and blood. Characteristic, it appeared, of ankylosing spondylitis blood was a TCR beta motif of about eight highly homologous variants.

Only a few counts were recorded for this clonotype. Its specificity is unknown. CDR1 and CDR2 (germline): KGHSH, LQKENI. This CDR3 has 14 residues. The V segment lost 8 bases and the J segment 4 bases; nucleotides outside the gene matches: 8. TCRdb ran MiXCR on the 5' RACE reads and lists one entry per CDR3 protein. The sample records 250,000 to 400,000 distinct CDR3 sequences, approximately 10% being singletons. The sample taken for sequencing was blood, either unsorted or a sorted T cell fraction (not recorded which). The chain links TRBV18 to TRBJ2-7, with 10 bases that match TRBD1. The clonotype comes from a female donor with ankylosing spondylitis or in good health (not recorded which). The CDR3 protein is CASGKGQGLYEQYF. In DNA, the CDR3 is TGTGCCAGCGGTAAGGGACAGGGGCTATACGAGCAGTACTTC.